The rows below give T cell receptor beta chains drawn from one sample of a study of blood T cells in healthy people across ages. TCRdb processed the 5' RACE reads anew with MiXCR; each CDR3 protein has one entry. The data contain a few hundred thousand distinct CDR3 sequences, roughly 27% of them singletons. The sample was blood. These receptors all stem from a woman between 65 and 79 years old in good health. CDR3s include the opening cysteine and the closing phenylalanine or tryptophan. The D gene is left open where the match is weak. Rows may omit the clone size; those that give it use once, few, many or a size class.

TRBV19,TRBJ1-5,.,.,TGTGCCAGTAGTAAGGTGGGGCTGTATAGCAATCAGCCCCAGCATTTT,CASSKVGLYSNQPQHF
TRBV3-1,TRBJ2-3,few,.,TGTGCCAGCAGCCAGGGGACTTTCCCTGAGGATACGCAGTATTTT,CASSQGTFPEDTQYF
TRBV29-1,TRBJ2-1,.,TRBD2,TGCAGCGCCATGACTAGCGGGGGGTGGAATGAGCAGTTCTTC,CSAMTSGGWNEQFF
TRBV20-1,TRBJ2-7,.,.,TGCAGTGCAACTGGGAGCGGGTACGAGCAGTACTTC,CSATGSGYEQYF
TRBV12-3/TRBV12-4,TRBJ2-7,.,TRBD1,TGTGCCAGCAGCCAGACAGGGGACGTACACGAGCAGTACTTC,CASSQTGDVHEQYF
TRBV18,TRBJ1-4,few,.,TGTGCCAGCTCATCTTACAGAGCGGCGTATGAAAAACTGTTTTTT,CASSSYRAAYEKLFF
TRBV29-1,TRBJ2-3,few,.,TGCAGCGTTGGGAGAGGACTTCCCACAGATACGCAGTATTTT,CSVGRGLPTDTQYF
TRBV5-1,TRBJ2-7,few,.,TGCGCCAGCAGCACAACAGGAGACAACTACGAGCAGTACTTC,CASSTTGDNYEQYF
TRBV7-9,TRBJ2-5,few,.,TGTGCCAGCAGCTTATCTGAACAAGAGACCCAGTACTTC,CASSLSEQETQYF
TRBV9,TRBJ2-2,few,.,TGTGCCAGCAGCGCGGGGCTCGGGGGAACCGGGGAGCTGTTTTTT,CASSAGLGGTGELFF
TRBV14,TRBJ2-7,once,TRBD1,TGTGCCAGCAGCCAAGAGGGACAGGGCCGTTCGGGACAGTACTTC,CASSQEGQGRSGQYF
TRBV20-1,TRBJ2-7,.,TRBD2,TGCAGTGCTGATAGCGGGGATACCTACGAGCAGTACTTC,CSADSGDTYEQYF
TRBV12-3/TRBV12-4,TRBJ1-2,.,.,TGTGCCAGCAGTTTATCTTGGGAAGTGGGCTACACCTTC,CASSLSWEVGYTF
TRBV6-2/TRBV6-3,TRBJ1-2,few,.,TGTGCCAGCAGTGCCCTGGGGGCGTCACCGAACTATGGCTACACCTTC,CASSALGASPNYGYTF
TRBV3-1,TRBJ2-1,.,TRBD2,TGTGTCAGCAGCCGCCGGGCTAGCGGGAGTCGTAATGAGCAGTTCTTC,CVSSRRASGSRNEQFF
TRBV7-9,TRBJ2-2,.,.,TGTGCCAGCAGCGACAGTACCACCGGGGAGCTGTTTTTT,CASSDSTTGELFF
TRBV24-1,TRBJ2-1,.,.,TGTGCCACCAGCCCCTCGGGGTGGGATGAGCAGTTCTTC,CATSPSGWDEQFF
TRBV5-4,TRBJ2-7,many,TRBD1,TGTGCCAGCAGCCTGAGACAGGGTGCCTACGAGCAGTACTTC,CASSLRQGAYEQYF
TRBV7-9,TRBJ2-7,.,.,TGTGCCAGCAGCTTAGGATTCGGCGGCAGCTCCTACGAGCAGTACTTC,CASSLGFGGSSYEQYF
TRBV19,TRBJ2-1,.,TRBD2,TGTGCCAGTAGTATTTCTAGCGGGAGATCCCCGTTCCAGTTCTTC,CASSISSGRSPFQFF
TRBV4-1,TRBJ2-1,.,.,TGCGCCAGCAGCCAAGAGTCGCAGGTTCGGGGCAATGAGCAGTTCTTC,CASSQESQVRGNEQFF
TRBV18,TRBJ2-7,.,.,TGTGCCAGCTCACCCTCGACACTTCTATCCTACGAGCAGTACTTC,CASSPSTLLSYEQYF
TRBV7-2,TRBJ2-1,few,.,TGTGCCAGCAGCCCCACCCGGGGCTCCTACAATGAGCAGTTCTTC,CASSPTRGSYNEQFF
TRBV11-1,TRBJ2-4,.,.,TGTGCCAGCAGTACCAGGCGGGACGCCAAAAACATTCAGTACTTC,CASSTRRDAKNIQYF
TRBV20-1,TRBJ1-2,few,.,TGCAGTGCTAGGGGTGCGGGGCCTAACTATGGCTACACCTTC,CSARGAGPNYGYTF
TRBV20-1,TRBJ2-7,.,.,TGCAGTGCCGGCGGGGCGTCATCCTACGAGCAGTACTTC,CSAGGASSYEQYF
TRBV28,TRBJ2-7,.,TRBD1,TGTGCCAGCAGTTTAGATAGACCAGGGACAGAGATAACCTACGAGCAGTACTTC,CASSLDRPGTEITYEQYF
TRBV28,TRBJ1-6,.,.,TGTGCCAGCACAGGGTTATTTTCACCCCTCCACTTT,CASTGLFSPLHF